Below are 14 T cell receptor beta chains sequenced from a single sample in a study of blood T cells in healthy people across ages. Next came a second PCR, run for about 7 to 12 cycles, which used a sample-barcoded 5' primer along with a J-beta primer mix. TCRdb fed the 5' RACE reads into MiXCR, producing one record per CDR3 protein. The sample contains 1.2 million to 1.5 million distinct CDR3 sequences, around 39% of which appear only once. Material: blood. The receptors shown here come from a woman between 18 and 30 years old in good health.

A few counts support this clonotype. V gene TRBV7-9 combines with J gene TRBJ2-7; 9 bases map to TRBD1. From germline, CDR1 is SEHNR and CDR2 FQNEAQ (reference sequence). The CDR3 extends over 15 amino acids. V trimming: 6 bases; J trimming: 2 bases; junction bases outside the gene matches: 8. CDR3 sequence reads: CASSTGTGTAYEQYF. The CDR3 coding sequence is TGTGCCAGCAGTACCGGGACAGGGACTGCCTACGAGCAGTACTTC.

V gene TRBV9 combines with J gene TRBJ2-4, with a weak D call TRBD2 (6 bases). Trimming pared 0 bases from V and 9 bases from J, leaving 19 bases between. The CDR3 totals 16 residues. Germline V gene data show CDR1 as SGDLS and CDR2 as YYNGEE. The CDR3 nucleotides read TGTGCCAGCAGCGTAGGTCCCTCGACCAGCGGGTCCATTCAGTACTTC. This codes for CASSVGPSTSGSIQYF.

This clonotype appeared a few times. V and J are TRBV6-5 and TRBJ1-1; D call uncertain. The CDR3 runs 15 residues. Germline V gives CDR1 MNHEY, CDR2 SVGAGI. The ends were cut back, 2 bases at V and 0 bases at J, with 10 bases in the middle. The CDR3 reads CASSYMPGMNTEAFF. CDR3 coding DNA: TGTGCCAGCAGTTACATGCCCGGGATGAACACTGAAGCTTTCTTT.

The rearrangement joins TRBV7-2 to TRBJ1-2, with a possible D match to TRBD1 (5 bases). The V end was cut by 2 bases, the J end by 3 bases, with 10 bases between. This CDR3 spans 14 amino acids. Per germline, CDR1 SGHTA and CDR2 FQGNSA. The CDR3 DNA reads TGTGCCAGCAGCTTAACAAGACAGTACTATGGCTACACCTTC. Protein: CASSLTRQYYGYTF.

This chain joins TRBV24-1 and TRBJ2-3; 14 nucleotides match TRBD2. J gave up 5 bases and V 3 bases, and 6 bases lay outside the gene matches. The CDR3 length is 17 residues. The germline V gene has CDR1 KGHDR and CDR2 SFDVKD. CDR3 sequence reads: CATSDPGLAGAEDTQYF. In DNA, the CDR3 is TGTGCCACCAGTGATCCGGGACTAGCGGGAGCGGAAGATACGCAGTATTTT.

Only a few counts were recorded for this clonotype. The genes are TRBV28 and TRBJ2-5, with a weak D call TRBD2 (6 bases). V shed 8 bases and J shed 5 bases, with 6 bases lying between them. This CDR3 has 10 residues. CDR1 and CDR2 (germline): MDHEN, SYDVKM. The CDR3 spells CASAGETQYF. CDR3 nucleotide sequence: TGTGCCAGCGCGGGGGAGACCCAGTACTTC.

This clonotype has just one count. This rearrangement joins TRBV4-1 to TRBJ2-1; the D gene is possibly TRBD1 (6 bases). The closer fit of TRBJ2-7 to the DNA end suggests the J call may be wrong. CDR3 length: 15 amino acids. Looked up from germline, CDR1 is MGHRA and CDR2 is YSYEKL. CDR3: CASSRDGTTYNEQYF. CDR3 in DNA: TGCGCCAGCAGCCGAGATGGGACAACATACAATGAGCAGTACTTC.

This clonotype was counted a few times. The chain carries TRBV3-1 and TRBJ1-1; D uncertain. This CDR3 is built from 14 residues. The V end was cut by 0 bases, the J end by 4 bases, with 9 bases between. Germline CDR1 LGHDT, CDR2 YNNKEL (reference sequence). The CDR3 region is CASSQDPFATEAFF. The CDR3 coding sequence is TGTGCCAGCAGCCAAGACCCCTTCGCCACTGAAGCTTTCTTT.

The J gene is TRBJ2-1, the V gene TRBV2, with 9 positions matching TRBD2. The V gene end was trimmed by 5 bases and the J gene end by 5 bases; junction bases not matched to a gene: 7. Germline V gene sequence: CDR1 SNHLY, CDR2 FYNNEI. The CDR3 length is 15 residues. CDR3 in amino acids: CASSKPSGENNEQFF. In DNA, the CDR3 is TGTGCCAGCAGTAAGCCTAGCGGGGAAAACAATGAGCAGTTCTTC. The full variable domain, completed using reference TRBV2 and TRBJ2-1, is EPEVTQTPSHQVTQMGQEVILRCVPISNHLYFYWYRQILGQKVEFLVSFYNNEISEKSEIFDDQFSVERPDGSNFTLKIRSTKLEDSAMYFCASSKPSGENNEQFFGPGTRLTVL.

The V call is TRBV12-3 or TRBV12-4, the J call TRBJ1-2; 8 nucleotides align to TRBD1. The CDR3 is 14 amino acids. With 4 bases clipped from V and 4 bases from J, the junction kept 5 bases outside the gene matches. The CDR3 DNA sequence: TGTGCCAGCAGTTCGGACAGGGCCGTCTATGGCTACACCTTC. Its protein product is CASSSDRAVYGYTF.

A single count supports this clonotype. The J gene is TRBJ1-6, the V gene TRBV12-3 or TRBV12-4; D is unresolved. The ends were cut back, 4 bases at V and 7 bases at J, with 8 bases in the middle. This CDR3 contains 13 residues. The CDR3 here is CASSSIQNSPLHF. In nucleotides, the CDR3 is TGTGCCAGCAGTTCTATACAGAATTCACCCCTCCACTTT.

This clonotype was seen just once. The rearrangement uses TRBV5-1 and TRBJ2-6, with D unresolved. V shed 6 bases and J shed 2 bases, with 18 bases lying between them. CDR3 length equals 17 residues. Looked up from germline, CDR1 is SGHRS and CDR2 is YFSETQ. CDR3 region: CASTTPNWGTGANVLTF. DNA of the CDR3: TGCGCCAGCACCACCCCTAACTGGGGAACTGGGGCCAACGTCCTGACTTTC.

The genes are TRBV30 and TRBJ2-4, with D unclear. The end of the DNA is better explained by TRBJ2-7, so the J call may be wrong. The CDR3 has 14 amino acids. Looked up from germline, CDR1 is GTSNPN and CDR2 is SVGIG (reference sequence). Written as DNA, the CDR3 is TGTGCCTGGAGTGTACTCGGTCTCTACTACGAGCAGTACTTC. This encodes CAWSVLGLYYEQYF.

There are a few counts of this clonotype. This sequence joins TRBV5-5 and TRBJ2-5; D is uncertain. Trimming removed 0 bases at V and 5 bases at J, with 11 bases between. The CDR3 sequence is 14 residues long. Germline assignment: CDR1 SGHKS and CDR2 YYEKEE (reference sequence). The CDR3 coding sequence is TGTGCCAGCAGCTTGGGCTCCAGTTCGGAGACCCAGTACTTC. Translation gives CASSLGSSSETQYF.